Presented here are 8 T cell receptor beta chains from one specimen sequenced in a study of T cell clones after liver transplantation. The protocol was immunoSEQ multiplex PCR, while the TCRdb copy is restricted to in-frame clones and leaves out a portion. Of 85,000 to 110,000 clones detected, under 90% appear once; the ten largest clones hold about 3%. The specimen was CD4+ T cells from blood, collected 47 months after liver transplant. The receptor set was obtained from a human patient who received a liver transplant. Some T cells may trace back to the graft donor.

CDR3 sequence: CASTVQGLYSNQPQHF. CDR3 sequence (DNA): TGTGCCAGTACCGTACAGGGTCTCTATAGCAATCAGCCCCAGCATTTT. The chain employs TRBV19 and TRBJ1-5, with D possibly being TRBD1 (6 bases). V was pared by 7 bases and J by 0 bases, with 16 bases between. In germline, CDR1 is LNHDA, CDR2 SQIVND (reference sequence). The CDR3 runs to 16 residues.

The V gene is TRBV6-1, the J gene TRBJ1-5, with 9 bases that match TRBD1. The CDR3 extends over 14 amino acids. V lost 7 bases, J lost 4 bases, and 5 bases stayed unmatched. Germline V gene data show CDR1 as MNHNS and CDR2 as SASEGT. As DNA, the CDR3 is TGTGCCAGCACTCGGGGGACAGGGAATCAGCCCCAGCATTTT. Its translation: CASTRGTGNQPQHF.

V and J are TRBV19 and TRBJ2-2; D call uncertain. The CDR3 consists of 15 residues. Germline loops: CDR1 LNHDA, CDR2 SQIVND (reference sequence). Trimming took off 8 bases at V and 1 base at J, with 14 bases between the two ends. CDR3 sequence (DNA): TGTGCCAGTTCCCCCAGGCAGGAGAACACCGGGGAGCTGTTTTTT. Residues: CASSPRQENTGELFF. The full variable domain, in which reference TRBV19 and TRBJ2-2 provide the parts outside the CDR3, is DGGITQSPKYLFRKEGQNVTLSCEQNLNHDAMYWYRQDPGQGLRLIYYSQIVNDFQKGDIAEGYSVSREKKESFPLTVTSAQKNPTAFYLCASSPRQENTGELFFGEGSRLTVL.

The J gene is TRBJ2-3, the V gene TRBV6-1, with D unresolved. Looked up from germline, CDR1 is MNHNS and CDR2 is SASEGT. Between the trimmed V and J ends, which lost 7 bases and 2 bases, there was a span of 16 bases. The CDR3 has 15 amino acids. The CDR3, as DNA: TGTGCCAGCAAGGTGGCTCCTCTGTCCACAGATACGCAGTATTTT. It codes for CASKVAPLSTDTQYF.

CDR3 sequence reads: CASSLTANNEQFF. The CDR3 bases are TGTGCCAGCAGCCTGACTGCTAACAATGAGCAGTTCTTC. V gene TRBV7-7 combines with J gene TRBJ2-1; the D is unclear. The CDR3 totals 13 residues. V gave up 5 bases and J gave up 5 bases, with 10 bases separating them. Per the germline V gene, CDR1 is SSHAT and CDR2 is FNYEAQ (reference sequence).

The chain has TRBV28 and TRBJ1-2, with 8 bases fitting TRBD1. Looked up from germline, CDR1 is MDHEN and CDR2 is SYDVKM. This CDR3 has 14 residues. Germline trimming cut 7 bases from V and 3 bases from J; bases unmatched to any gene: 7. The CDR3 DNA reads as TGTGCCAGCACCCGGACAGGGAGAGACTATGGCTACACCTTC. Encoded protein: CASTRTGRDYGYTF.

The CDR3 protein is CSVTDGDPEQYF. The CDR3 DNA reads as TGCAGCGTCACGGACGGAGACCCCGAGCAGTACTTC. This chain links TRBV29-1 with TRBJ2-7; no firm D call. The CDR3 extends over 12 amino acids. V was pared by 6 bases and J by 6 bases, with 15 bases between. Per germline, CDR1 SQVTM and CDR2 ANQGSEA.

The V call is TRBV14, the J call TRBJ2-7, with no clear D. From germline, CDR1 is SGHDN and CDR2 FVKESK. V was clipped by 2 bases and J by 2 bases, with 13 bases between them. The CDR3 consists of 15 residues. This chain's CDR3 is CASSQSLRKAYEQYF. CDR3 bases: TGTGCCAGCAGCCAAAGTTTACGGAAAGCCTACGAGCAGTACTTC.